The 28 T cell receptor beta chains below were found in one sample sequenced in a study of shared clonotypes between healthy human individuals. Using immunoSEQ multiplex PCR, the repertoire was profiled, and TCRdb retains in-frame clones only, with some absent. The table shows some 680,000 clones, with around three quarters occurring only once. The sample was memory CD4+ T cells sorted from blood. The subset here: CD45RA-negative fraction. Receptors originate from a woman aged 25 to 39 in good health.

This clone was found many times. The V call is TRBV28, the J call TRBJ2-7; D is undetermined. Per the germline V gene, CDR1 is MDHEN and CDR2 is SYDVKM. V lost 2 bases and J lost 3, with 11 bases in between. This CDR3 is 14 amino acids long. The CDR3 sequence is CASSLRRPSYEQYF. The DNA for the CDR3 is TGTGCCAGCAGTTTAAGACGCCCGAGCTACGAGCAGTACTTC. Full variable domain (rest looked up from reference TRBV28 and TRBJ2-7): DVKVTQSSRYLVKRTGEKVFLECVQDMDHENMFWYRQDPGLGLRLIYFSYDVKMKEKGDIPEGYSVSREKKERFSLILESASTNQTSMYLCASSLRRPSYEQYFGPGTRLTVT.

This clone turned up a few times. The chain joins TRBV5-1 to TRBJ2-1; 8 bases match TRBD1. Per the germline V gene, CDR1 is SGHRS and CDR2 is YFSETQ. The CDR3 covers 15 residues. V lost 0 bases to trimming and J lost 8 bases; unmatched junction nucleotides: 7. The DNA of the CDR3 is TGCGCCAGCAGCTTGGCCGACAGGGGCCCCCATGAGCAGTTCTTC. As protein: CASSLADRGPHEQFF.

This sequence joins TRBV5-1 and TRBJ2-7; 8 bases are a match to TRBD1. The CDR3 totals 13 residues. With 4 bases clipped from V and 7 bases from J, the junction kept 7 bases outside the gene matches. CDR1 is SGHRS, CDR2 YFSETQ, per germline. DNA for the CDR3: TGCGCCAGCAGCCCCGACAGGGGTTGTGAGCAGTACTTC. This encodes CASSPDRGCEQYF.

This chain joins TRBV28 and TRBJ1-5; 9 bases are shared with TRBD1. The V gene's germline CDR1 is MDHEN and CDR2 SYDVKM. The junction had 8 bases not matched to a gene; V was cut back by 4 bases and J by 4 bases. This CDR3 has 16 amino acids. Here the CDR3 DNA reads TGTGCCAGCAGTTCGCCAGGGACAGGGTTGAATCAGCCCCAGCATTTT. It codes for CASSSPGTGLNQPQHF.

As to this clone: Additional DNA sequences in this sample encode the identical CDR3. The CDR3 sequence: CASSFEGTGELFF. The CDR3, as DNA: TGCGCCAGCAGCTTCGAGGGGACCGGGGAGCTGTTTTTT. V and J are TRBV5-1 and TRBJ2-2; D may be TRBD1 or TRBD2 (5 bases each). Trimming cost V 2 bases and J 5 bases, with 7 bases left between them. The CDR3 covers 13 residues. CDR1 and CDR2 (germline): SGHRS, YFSETQ. Together with reference TRBV5-1 and TRBJ2-2, the CDR3 gives the full variable domain: KAGVTQTPRYLIKTRGQQVTLSCSPISGHRSVSWYQQTPGQGLQFLFEYFSETQRNKGNFPGRFSGRQFSNSRSEMNVSTLELGDSALYLCASSFEGTGELFFGEGSRLTVL.

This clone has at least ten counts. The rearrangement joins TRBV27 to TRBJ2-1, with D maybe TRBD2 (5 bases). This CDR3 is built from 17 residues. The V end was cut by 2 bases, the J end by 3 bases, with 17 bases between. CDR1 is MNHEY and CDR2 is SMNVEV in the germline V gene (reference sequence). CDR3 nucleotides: TGTGCCAGCAGTTTAGCCAAACTAAGCGGTCTCTACAATGAGCAGTTCTTC. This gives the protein CASSLAKLSGLYNEQFF.

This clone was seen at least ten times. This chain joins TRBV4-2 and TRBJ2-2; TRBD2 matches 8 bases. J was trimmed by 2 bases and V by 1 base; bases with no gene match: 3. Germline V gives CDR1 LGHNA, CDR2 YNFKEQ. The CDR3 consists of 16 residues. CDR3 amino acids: CASSQVAGGNTGELFF. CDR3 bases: TGTGCCAGCAGCCAAGTTGCGGGAGGCAACACCGGGGAGCTGTTTTTT.

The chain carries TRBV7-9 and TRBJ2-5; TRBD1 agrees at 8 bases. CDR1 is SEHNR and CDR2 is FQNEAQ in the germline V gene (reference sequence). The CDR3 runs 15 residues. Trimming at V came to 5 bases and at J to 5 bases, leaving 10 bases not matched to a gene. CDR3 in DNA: TGTGCCAGCAGCCCGCGGACAGGGTATCAGGAGACCCAGTACTTC. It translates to CASSPRTGYQETQYF.

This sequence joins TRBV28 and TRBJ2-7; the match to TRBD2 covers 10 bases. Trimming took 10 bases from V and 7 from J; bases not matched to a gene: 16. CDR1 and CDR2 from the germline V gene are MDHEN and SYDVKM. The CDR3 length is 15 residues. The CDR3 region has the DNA TGTGCCACTATAGCGGGAGGCCTTTTTAAGTTTGAGCAGTACTTC. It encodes CATIAGGLFKFEQYF.

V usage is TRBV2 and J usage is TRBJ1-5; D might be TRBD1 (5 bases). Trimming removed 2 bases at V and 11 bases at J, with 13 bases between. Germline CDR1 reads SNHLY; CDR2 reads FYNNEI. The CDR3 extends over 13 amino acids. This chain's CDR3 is CASSEQGTRAQHF. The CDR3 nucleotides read TGTGCCAGCAGTGAACAGGGAACCCGGGCCCAGCATTTT.

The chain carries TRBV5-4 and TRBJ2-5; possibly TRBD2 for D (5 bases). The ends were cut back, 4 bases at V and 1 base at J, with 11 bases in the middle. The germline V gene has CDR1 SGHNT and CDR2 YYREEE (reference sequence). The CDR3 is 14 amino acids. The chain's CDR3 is CASSGPGSQETQYF. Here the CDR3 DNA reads TGTGCCAGCAGCGGACCGGGGTCCCAAGAGACCCAGTACTTC.

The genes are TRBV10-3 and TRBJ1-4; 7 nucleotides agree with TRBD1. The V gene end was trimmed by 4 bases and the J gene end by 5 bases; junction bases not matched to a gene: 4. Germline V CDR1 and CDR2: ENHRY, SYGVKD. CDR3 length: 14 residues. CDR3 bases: TGTGCCATCAGTGGGGGACAGAAGAATGAAAAACTGTTTTTT. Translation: CAISGGQKNEKLFF.

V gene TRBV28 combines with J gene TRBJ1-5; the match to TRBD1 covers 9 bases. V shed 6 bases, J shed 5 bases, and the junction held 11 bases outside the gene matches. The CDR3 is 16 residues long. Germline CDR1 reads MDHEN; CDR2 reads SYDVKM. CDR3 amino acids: CASSRPGQGVHQPQHF. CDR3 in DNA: TGTGCCAGCAGCCGTCCGGGACAGGGTGTGCATCAGCCCCAGCATTTT.

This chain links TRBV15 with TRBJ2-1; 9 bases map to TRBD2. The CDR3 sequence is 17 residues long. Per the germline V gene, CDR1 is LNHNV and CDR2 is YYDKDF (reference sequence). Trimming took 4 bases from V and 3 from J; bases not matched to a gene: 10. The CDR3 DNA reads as TGTGCCACCAGCACTACGCTAGCGGGGCTTTTCTACAATGAGCAGTTCTTC. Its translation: CATSTTLAGLFYNEQFF.

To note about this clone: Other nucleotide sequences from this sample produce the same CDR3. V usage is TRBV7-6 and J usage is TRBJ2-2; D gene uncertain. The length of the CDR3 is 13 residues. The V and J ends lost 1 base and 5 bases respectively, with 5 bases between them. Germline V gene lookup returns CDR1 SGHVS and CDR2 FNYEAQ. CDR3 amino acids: CASSLVLTGELFF. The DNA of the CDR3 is TGTGCCAGCAGCTTAGTGCTAACCGGGGAGCTGTTTTTT.

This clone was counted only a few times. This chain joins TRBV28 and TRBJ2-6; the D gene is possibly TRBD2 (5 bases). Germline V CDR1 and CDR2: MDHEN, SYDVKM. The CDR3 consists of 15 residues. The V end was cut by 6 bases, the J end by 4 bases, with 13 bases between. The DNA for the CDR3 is TGTGCCAGCAGCCCACCGGGGTCGGGGGCCAACGTCCTGACTTTC. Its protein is CASSPPGSGANVLTF.

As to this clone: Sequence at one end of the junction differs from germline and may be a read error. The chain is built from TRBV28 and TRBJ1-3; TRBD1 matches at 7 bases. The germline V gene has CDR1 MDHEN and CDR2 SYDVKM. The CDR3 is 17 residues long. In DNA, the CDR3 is TGTGCCAGCAGTATTCCCGGGACAGTTAGGCCAGGAAACACCAAATATTTT. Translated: CASSIPGTVRPGNTKYF.

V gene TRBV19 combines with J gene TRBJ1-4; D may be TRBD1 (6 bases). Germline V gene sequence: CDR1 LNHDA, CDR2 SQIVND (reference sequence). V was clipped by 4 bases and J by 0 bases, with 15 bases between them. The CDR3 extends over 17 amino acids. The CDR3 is CASSTRGTLSTNEKLFF. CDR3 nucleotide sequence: TGTGCCAGTAGTACCAGAGGGACACTTTCAACTAATGAAAAACTGTTTTTT.

CDR3 region: CASSVEAGEAYNEQFF. CDR3 nucleotide sequence: TGTGCCAGCAGCGTAGAAGCGGGAGAGGCATACAATGAGCAGTTCTTC. The chain has TRBV9 and TRBJ2-1; TRBD2 matches at 8 bases. Germline V lookup: CDR1 SGDLS, CDR2 YYNGEE. V gave up 0 bases and J gave up 4 bases; unmatched junction bases: 6. CDR3 size: 16 residues.

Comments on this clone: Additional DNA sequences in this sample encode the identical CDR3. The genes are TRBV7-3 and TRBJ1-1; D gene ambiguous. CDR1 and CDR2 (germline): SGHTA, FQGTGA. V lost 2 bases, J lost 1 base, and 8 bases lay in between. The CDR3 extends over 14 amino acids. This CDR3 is CASSLSSGNTEAFF. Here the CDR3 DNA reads TGTGCCAGCAGCTTATCATCGGGGAACACTGAAGCTTTCTTT.

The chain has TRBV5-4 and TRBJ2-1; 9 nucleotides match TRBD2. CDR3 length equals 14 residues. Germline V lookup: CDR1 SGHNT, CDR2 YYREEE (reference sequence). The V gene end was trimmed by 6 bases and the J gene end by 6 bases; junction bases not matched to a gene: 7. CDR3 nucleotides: TGTGCCAGCAAGAGGGCTAGCGGGACCAATGAGCAGTTCTTC. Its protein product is CASKRASGTNEQFF.

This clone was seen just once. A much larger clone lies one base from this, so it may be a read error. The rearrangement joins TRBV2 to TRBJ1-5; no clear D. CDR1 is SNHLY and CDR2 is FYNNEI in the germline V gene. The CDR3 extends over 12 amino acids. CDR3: CVSTGSNQPQHF. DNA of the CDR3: TGTGTCAGCACGGGGAGCAATCAGCCCCAGCATTTT.

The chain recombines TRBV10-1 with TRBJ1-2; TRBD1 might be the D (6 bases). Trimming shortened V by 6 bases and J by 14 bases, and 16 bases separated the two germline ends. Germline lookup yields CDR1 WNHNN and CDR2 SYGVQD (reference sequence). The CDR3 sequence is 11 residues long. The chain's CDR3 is CASSVRGARTF. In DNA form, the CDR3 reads TGCGCCAGCAGCGTTCGGGGGGCGCGGACCTTC.

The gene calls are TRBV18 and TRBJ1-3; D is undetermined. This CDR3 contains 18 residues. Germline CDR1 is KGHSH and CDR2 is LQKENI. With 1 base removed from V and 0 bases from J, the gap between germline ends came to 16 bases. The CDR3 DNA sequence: TGTGCCAGCTCACCACAAGTTCACCGGCAGTCCTCTGGAAACACCATATATTTT. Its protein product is CASSPQVHRQSSGNTIYF.

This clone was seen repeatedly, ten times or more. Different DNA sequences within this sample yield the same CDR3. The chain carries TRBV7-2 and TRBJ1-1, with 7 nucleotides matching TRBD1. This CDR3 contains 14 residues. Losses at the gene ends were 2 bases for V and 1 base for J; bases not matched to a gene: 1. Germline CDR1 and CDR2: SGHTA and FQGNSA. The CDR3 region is CASSLHRGNTEAFF. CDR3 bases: TGTGCCAGCAGCTTACACAGGGGGAACACTGAAGCTTTCTTT.

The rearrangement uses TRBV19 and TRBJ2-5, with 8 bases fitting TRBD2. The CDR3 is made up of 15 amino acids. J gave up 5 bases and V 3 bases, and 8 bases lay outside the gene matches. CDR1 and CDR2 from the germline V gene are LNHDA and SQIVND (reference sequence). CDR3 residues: CASSIVHSGIETQYF. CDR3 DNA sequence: TGTGCCAGTAGTATCGTTCATAGCGGGATCGAGACCCAGTACTTC.

In nucleotides, the CDR3 is TGTGCCAGCAGCAAGGTGTCAACTAATGAAAAACTGTTTTTT. This gives the protein CASSKVSTNEKLFF. The chain is built from TRBV2 and TRBJ1-4; no reliable D call. The germline V and J ends were trimmed by 6 bases and 0 bases, with 8 bases remaining between them. There are 14 residues in the CDR3. Germline V lookup: CDR1 SNHLY, CDR2 FYNNEI.

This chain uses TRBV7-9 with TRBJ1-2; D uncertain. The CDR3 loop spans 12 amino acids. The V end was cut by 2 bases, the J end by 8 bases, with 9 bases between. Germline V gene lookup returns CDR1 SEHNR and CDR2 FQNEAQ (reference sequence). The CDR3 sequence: CASSLHFEGYTF. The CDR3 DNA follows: TGTGCCAGCAGCTTACATTTCGAGGGCTACACCTTC.